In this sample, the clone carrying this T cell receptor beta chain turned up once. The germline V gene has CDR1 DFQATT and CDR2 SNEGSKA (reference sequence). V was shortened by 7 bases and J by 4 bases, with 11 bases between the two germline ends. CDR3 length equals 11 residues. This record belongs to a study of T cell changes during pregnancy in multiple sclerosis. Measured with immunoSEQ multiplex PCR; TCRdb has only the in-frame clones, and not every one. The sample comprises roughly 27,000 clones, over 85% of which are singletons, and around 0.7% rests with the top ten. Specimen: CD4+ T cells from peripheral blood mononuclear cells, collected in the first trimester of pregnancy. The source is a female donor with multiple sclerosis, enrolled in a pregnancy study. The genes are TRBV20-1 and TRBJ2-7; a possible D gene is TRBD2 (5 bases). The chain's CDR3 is CSVLRGYEQYF. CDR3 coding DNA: TGCAGTGTTCTTCGGGGTTACGAGCAGTACTTC.